Listed below are T cell receptor beta chains from one sample, sequenced in a study of technical replicates of blood from a handful of donors. Libraries were prepared by immunoSEQ multiplex PCR; TCRdb keeps only in-frame clonotypes and omits some of them. Here the sample spans more than 65,000 clones, 90% to 95% being singletons. Sequenced input: T cells isolated from PBMCs. These receptors all come from a human donor in good health. Each CDR3 is given with its conserved first and last residue. A D gene is named only where the DNA matches it firmly. Size is omitted from some rows. Given values are once, few, many or a class for expanded clones.

V	D	size	J	DNA	CDR3
TRBV5-1	-	once	TRBJ2-1	TGCGCCAGCAGCACCCCTAACTTAAGACAGGTATCACTTTCCTACAATGAGCAGTTCTTC	CASSTPNLRQVSLSYNEQFF
TRBV9	-	-	TRBJ2-3	TGTGCCAGCAGCGTAGGAACGAGGCCCCAAACAGATACGCAGTATTTT	CASSVGTRPQTDTQYF
TRBV28	TRBD2	-	TRBJ2-3	TGTGCCAGCAGTACCCAAGCGGGATTTGACACAGATACGCAGTATTTT	CASSTQAGFDTDTQYF
TRBV28	TRBD2	-	TRBJ2-7	TGTGCCAGCAGACCTACGGCGCGAACTAGCGGGGGAGAGCAGTACTTC	CASRPTARTSGGEQYF
TRBV4-1	-	-	TRBJ1-5	TGCGCCAGCAGCCAAGGGTTCAGAACAGGGAGAAGCAATCAGCCCCAGCATTTT	CASSQGFRTGRSNQPQHF
TRBV11-2	TRBD1	-	TRBJ1-3	TGTGCCAGCAGCTCCCGCCCGGACAGGGAAGGAAACACCATATATTTT	CASSSRPDREGNTIYF
TRBV5-1	TRBD2	once	TRBJ2-1	TGCGCCAGCAGCTCGGGACTATCCACACGATGGGCCTACAATGAGCAGTTCTTC	CASSSGLSTRWAYNEQFF
TRBV5-1	TRBD1	-	TRBJ2-1	TGCGCCAGCAGCATCGGACAGGTATACAATGAGCAGTTCTTC	CASSIGQVYNEQFF
TRBV7-9	TRBD1	-	TRBJ2-1	TGTGCCAGCAGCTTAGCGTGGGGGGACAGGGGTGGAGGGCAGTTCTTC	CASSLAWGDRGGGQFF
TRBV6-5	-	-	TRBJ2-7	TGTGCCAGCAGGAAGCAGGGGTTCGAGCAGTACTTC	CASRKQGFEQYF
TRBV4-1	-	-	TRBJ2-2	TGCGCCAGCAGCCATCCCCCCGGGAAAGGGGAGCTGTTTTTT	CASSHPPGKGELFF
TRBV6-5	TRBD2	-	TRBJ2-1	TGTGCCAGCAGAATAGCGGGCCCCTCCTACAATGAGCAGTTCTTC	CASRIAGPSYNEQFF
TRBV11-2	-	once	TRBJ2-5	TGTGCCAGCAGCTTAGCACAGAACCAAGAGACCCAGTACTTC	CASSLAQNQETQYF
TRBV11-3	TRBD1	-	TRBJ2-7	TGTGCCAGCAGCTTAGATACAGGGGAGTACGAGCAGTACTTC	CASSLDTGEYEQYF
TRBV5-6	-	-	TRBJ1-1	TGTGCCAGCAGCTCAATTAAGTCAGGTGGAGGCACTGAAGCTTTCTTT	CASSSIKSGGGTEAFF
TRBV29-1	-	-	TRBJ2-1	TGCAGCGTTGAGGGTAGCGTCAATGAGCAGTTCTTC	CSVEGSVNEQFF
TRBV13	-	-	TRBJ1-6	TGTGCCAGCAGTTTACAGGGATCTACCTATAATTCACCCCTCCACTTT	CASSLQGSTYNSPLHF
TRBV11-2	-	-	TRBJ1-2	TGTGCCAGCAGCTTAGCTGACACCCGACAGTACTATGGCTACACCTTC	CASSLADTRQYYGYTF